Following are 14 T cell receptor beta chains from one sample sequenced in a study of CD8+CD57+ T cells in acquired aplastic anemia (dated 2018 in TCRdb). The run used an Illumina HiSeq 2000. TCR beta VDJ combination and CDR3 sequence profiling used genomic DNA as the template. TCRdb passed the public sequencing reads through fastp at Q25 and MiXCR, retaining productive beta sequences. Records with the same CDR3 protein are collapsed into one entry carrying the most frequent genes and DNA. This sample gives hundreds of thousands of distinct CDR3 sequences in total; around 68% of them show up just once. The ten largest clonotypes hold approximately 3.8% of the sample. Input material: sorted CD4+, CD8+, or CD8+CD57+ T cells (not recorded which) from PBMCs. The receptors were sampled from a human donor in good health, serving as a control.

The chain couples TRBV2 to TRBJ2-7; D might be TRBD1 (6 bases). Per germline, CDR1 SNHLY and CDR2 FYNNEI. V was clipped by 6 bases and J by 8 bases, with 23 bases between them. The CDR3 is 15 residues long. The chain's CDR3 is CASRFTGPGLHQQYF. The CDR3 nucleotides read TGTGCCAGCAGGTTCACAGGGCCAGGCCTCCACCAGCAGTACTTC.

V usage is TRBV4-3 and J usage is TRBJ2-7, with TRBD1 matching over 7 bases. Losses at the gene ends were 4 bases for V and 6 bases for J; bases not matched to a gene: 6. Germline V gene data show CDR1 as LGHNA and CDR2 as YSLEER. CDR3 length equals 13 residues. CDR3 nucleotides: TGCGCCAGCAGCCGAACCCCAGGGGGCGAGCAGTACTTC. Its protein product is CASSRTPGGEQYF.

The sample holds one count of this clonotype. V usage is TRBV9 and J usage is TRBJ1-2; no firm D call. CDR1 and CDR2 from the germline V gene are SGDLS and YYNGEE. The CDR3 runs 14 residues. Trimming removed 5 bases at V and 14 bases at J, with 25 bases between. CDR3 bases: TGTGCCAGCAGTGTATTGGAGGCTAACTATGAGCAGACCTTC. Translating gives CASSVLEANYEQTF.

This clonotype was counted a few times. This chain joins TRBV12-5 and TRBJ1-1; 9 bases match TRBD1. Germline CDR1 reads LGHNT; CDR2 reads FRNRAP. Trimming cost V 3 bases and J 1 base; bases outside gene matches: 18. This CDR3 spans 20 amino acids. In nucleotides, the CDR3 is TGTGCTAGTGGTTTAGCTCAAGTCCTCGGGACAGGGTTCTCGAACACTGAAGCTTTCTTT. Translation gives CASGLAQVLGTGFSNTEAFF. Full variable domain (missing parts from reference TRBV12-5 and TRBJ1-1): DARVTQTPRHKVTEMGQEVTMRCQPILGHNTVFWYRQTMMQGLELLAYFRNRAPLDDSGMPKDRFSAEMPDATLATLKIQPSEPRDSAVYFCASGLAQVLGTGFSNTEAFFGQGTRLTVV.

The chain carries TRBV7-4 and TRBJ1-5, with 8 nucleotides matching TRBD1. The ends lost 5 bases at V and 4 bases at J; junction bases unmatched: 13. This CDR3 is 17 amino acids long. The V gene's germline CDR1 is SGHVT and CDR2 SQSDAQ. The CDR3 spells CASSPRTGDRGNQPQHF. CDR3 bases: TGTGCCAGCAGCCCGCGAACCGGAGACAGGGGAAATCAGCCCCAGCATTTT.

This clonotype occurred many times. The rearrangement uses TRBV2 and TRBJ1-2; possibly TRBD1 for D (6 bases). Germline CDR1 and CDR2: SNHLY and FYNNEI. The germline V and J ends were trimmed by 2 bases and 6 bases, with 10 bases remaining between them. The CDR3 contains 13 residues. The CDR3 sequence: CASSEPNRDGYTF. The CDR3 coding sequence is TGTGCCAGCAGTGAACCCAACAGGGATGGCTACACCTTC. Based on the CDR3 plus reference TRBV2 and TRBJ1-2, the full variable domain is EPEVTQTPSHQVTQMGQEVILRCVPISNHLYFYWYRQILGQKVEFLVSFYNNEISEKSEIFDDQFSVERPDGSNFTLKIRSTKLEDSAMYFCASSEPNRDGYTFGSGTRLTVV.

In its sample, this clonotype was seen a few times. V and J are TRBV5-1 and TRBJ2-2, with a tentative D call TRBD1 (6 bases). CDR1 and CDR2 from the germline V gene are SGHRS and YFSETQ. Trimming took 4 bases from V and 5 from J, leaving 27 bases between them. This CDR3 is built from 19 residues. The CDR3 spells CASSHLDRRFQFSTGELFF. CDR3 in DNA: TGCGCCAGCAGCCACCTCGACAGGCGCTTCCAATTCTCTACCGGGGAGCTGTTTTTT.

About this clonotype itself: Sequence at one end of the junction differs from germline and may be a read error. This chain links TRBV5-5 with TRBJ2-3, with 7 bases matching TRBD2. CDR1 and CDR2 (germline): SGHKS, YYEKEE (reference sequence). The CDR3 totals 15 residues. The CDR3 nucleotides are TGCGCCAGCAGCCAAAGTCGACTAGCCAGGGATACGCAGTATTTT. Translated, it gives CASSQSRLARDTQYF.

The J gene is TRBJ1-2, the V gene TRBV2; no firm D call. There are 10 residues in the CDR3. Germline assignment: CDR1 SNHLY and CDR2 FYNNEI. The V and J ends lost 6 bases and 6 bases respectively, with 5 bases between them. The CDR3 sequence: CASRGNGYTF. DNA for the CDR3: TGTGCCAGCAGAGGTAATGGCTACACCTTC.

Concerning this clonotype: The DNA is left out, because the CDR3 cannot be placed on it with certainty; the CDR3 is given as TCRdb lists it. The rearrangement uses TRBV7-2 and TRBJ1-2. Both ends counted, the CDR3 spans 12 residues. Germline CDR1 and CDR2: SGHTA and FQGNSA. This CDR3 reads CASSLVASGNTF.

The rearrangement links TRBV5-1 to TRBJ1-1, with TRBD1 as a possible D gene (6 bases). This CDR3 is 15 amino acids long. Trimming cost V 0 bases and J 3 bases, with 12 bases left between them. Germline CDR1 SGHRS, CDR2 YFSETQ. CDR3 loop: CASSLGQVYHTEAFF. The DNA for the CDR3 is TGCGCCAGCAGCTTGGGACAGGTGTACCACACTGAAGCTTTCTTT.

The chain links TRBV7-9 to TRBJ1-2; D gene uncertain. Trimming removed 4 bases at V and 7 bases at J, with 16 bases between. The CDR3 contains 14 residues. From germline, CDR1 is SEHNR and CDR2 FQNEAQ (reference sequence). The chain's CDR3 is CASSSSIGQSGYTF. The DNA of the CDR3 is TGTGCCAGCAGCTCCTCCATTGGGCAGAGTGGCTACACCTTC. Based on the CDR3 plus reference TRBV7-9 and TRBJ1-2, the full variable domain is DTGVSQNPRHKITKRGQNVTFRCDPISEHNRLYWYRQTLGQGPEFLTYFQNEAQLEKSRLLSDRFSAERPKGSFSTLEIQRTEQGDSAMYLCASSSSIGQSGYTFGSGTRLTVV.

This clonotype was detected many times. V gene TRBV20-1 combines with J gene TRBJ1-2; 12 bases agree with TRBD1. V gave up 4 bases and J gave up 8 bases; unmatched junction bases: 20. CDR3 size: 18 residues. CDR1 and CDR2 (germline): DFQATT, SNEGSKA (reference sequence). CDR3 DNA sequence: TGCAGTGCTACAGGTTTCCCCGGGACAGGGGGCGCATTAGGCGGCTACACCTTC. Translation gives CSATGFPGTGGALGGYTF.

This clonotype has ten or more counts. The V call is TRBV6-5, the J call TRBJ1-2; D uncertain. V was trimmed by 2 bases and J by 1 base, leaving 11 bases between them. The CDR3 is 15 residues long. The germline gives CDR1 MNHEY, CDR2 SVGAGI. The CDR3 DNA reads as TGTGCCAGCAGTTACAGGAGTCAGAGTAACTATGGCTACACCTTC. This encodes CASSYRSQSNYGYTF.